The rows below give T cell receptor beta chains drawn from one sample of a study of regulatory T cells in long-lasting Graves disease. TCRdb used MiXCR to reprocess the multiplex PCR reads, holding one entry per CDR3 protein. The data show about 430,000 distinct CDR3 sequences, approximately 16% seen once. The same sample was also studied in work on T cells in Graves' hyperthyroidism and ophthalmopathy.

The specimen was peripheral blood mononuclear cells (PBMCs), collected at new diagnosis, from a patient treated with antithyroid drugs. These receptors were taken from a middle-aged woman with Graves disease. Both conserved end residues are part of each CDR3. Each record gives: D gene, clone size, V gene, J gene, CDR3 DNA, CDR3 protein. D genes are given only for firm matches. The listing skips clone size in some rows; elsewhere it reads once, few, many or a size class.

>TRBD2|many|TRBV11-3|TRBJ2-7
TGTGCCAGCAGCTCTAGCGGGGGCTCCTACGAGCAGTACTTC
CASSSSGGSYEQYF
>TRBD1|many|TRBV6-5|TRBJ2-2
TGTGCCAGCAGTTACTCGGAAACAGGGGGCGCGCCCACCGGGGAGCTGTTTTTT
CASSYSETGGAPTGELFF
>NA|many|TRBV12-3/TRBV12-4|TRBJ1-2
TGTGCCAGCAGTTTAAGGGCAGGATATGGCTACACCTTC
CASSLRAGYGYTF
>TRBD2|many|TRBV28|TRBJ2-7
TGTGCCAGCAGTTTATCAGGACTAGCGGGATACGAGCAGTACTTC
CASSLSGLAGYEQYF
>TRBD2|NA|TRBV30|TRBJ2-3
TGTGCCTGGAGTCCCGGGGGGGGTGTAGGAGATACGCAGTATTTT
CAWSPGGGVGDTQYF
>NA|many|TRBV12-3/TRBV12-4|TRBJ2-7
TGTGCCAGCAGTTCAGGGGCATCCGAGCAGTACTTC
CASSSGASEQYF
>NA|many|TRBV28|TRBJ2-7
TGTGCCAGCAGTTTACCAGGGGGGACCTACGAGCAGTACTTC
CASSLPGGTYEQYF
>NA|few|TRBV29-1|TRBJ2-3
TGCAGCGCTGGAAGGGCAGATACGCAGTATTTT
CSAGRADTQYF
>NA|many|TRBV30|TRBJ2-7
TGTGCCTGGAGTGCCTCATTCTACGAGCAGTACTTC
CAWSASFYEQYF
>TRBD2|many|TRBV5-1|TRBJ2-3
TGCGCCAGCAGCCACCAGAGCGGGAGGGCCCCCACAGATACGCAGTATTTT
CASSHQSGRAPTDTQYF
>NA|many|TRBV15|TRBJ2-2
TGTGCCACCAGCAGAGACCTCACGAACACCGGGGAGCTGTTTTTT
CATSRDLTNTGELFF
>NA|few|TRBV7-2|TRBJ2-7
TGTGCCAGCAGAGCAACTGGAGGCTTCTACGAGCAGTACTTC
CASRATGGFYEQYF
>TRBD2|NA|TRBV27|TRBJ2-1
TGTGCCAGCAGTTCCTTCAGCGGGATACACAATGAGCAGTTCTTC
CASSSFSGIHNEQFF
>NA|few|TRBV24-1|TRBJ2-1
TGTGCCACCAGTGATAGTAACAATGAGCAGTTCTTC
CATSDSNNEQFF
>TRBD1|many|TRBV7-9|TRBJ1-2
TGTGCCAGCAGCCGACAGGGAGGCTACACCTTC
CASSRQGGYTF
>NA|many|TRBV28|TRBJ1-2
TGTGCCAGCAGGGACAGTCAAAACTATGGCTACACCTTC
CASRDSQNYGYTF
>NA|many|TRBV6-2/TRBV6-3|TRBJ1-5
TGTGCCAGCAGTTACTCCCCGGCTAGCAATCAGCCCCAGCATTTT
CASSYSPASNQPQHF
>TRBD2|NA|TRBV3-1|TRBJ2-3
TGTGCCAGCAGCCAAATAGCGGGAGTAAGCACAGATACGCAGTATTTT
CASSQIAGVSTDTQYF
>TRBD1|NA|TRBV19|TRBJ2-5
TGTGCCAGTAGTATAGCCACGACAGGGTACCAAGAGACCCAGTACTTC
CASSIATTGYQETQYF
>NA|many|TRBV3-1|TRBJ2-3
TGTGCCAGCAGCCAAGCCCTACGAGATACGCAGTATTTT
CASSQALRDTQYF
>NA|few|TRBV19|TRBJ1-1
TGTGCCGGCCGGGACAAGATTCCGAACACTGAAGCTTTCTTT
CAGRDKIPNTEAFF
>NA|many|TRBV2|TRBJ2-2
TGTGCCAGCAGAGTTTCCGGTGTCACGAACACCGGGGAGCTGTTTTTT
CASRVSGVTNTGELFF
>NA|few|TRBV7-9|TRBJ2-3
TGTGCCAGCAGCTTTTACGATACGCAGTATTTT
CASSFYDTQYF
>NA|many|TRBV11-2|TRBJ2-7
TGTGCCAGCAGCTTTCTGGACTCTTTCTACGAGCAGTACTTC
CASSFLDSFYEQYF
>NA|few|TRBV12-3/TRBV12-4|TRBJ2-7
TGTGCCAGCAGTTTCCCCAGGGCCGAGCAGTACTTC
CASSFPRAEQYF
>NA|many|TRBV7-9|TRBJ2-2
TGTGCCAGCAGCTTAGAAGGGCCCACGAACACCGGGGAGCTGTTTTTT
CASSLEGPTNTGELFF
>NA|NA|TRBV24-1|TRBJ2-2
TGTGCCACCAGGTCGGCCGGGGAGCTGTTTTTT
CATRSAGELFF
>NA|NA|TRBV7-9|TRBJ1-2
TGTGCCAGCAGCCTGAGGGATGGCTACACCTTC
CASSLRDGYTF
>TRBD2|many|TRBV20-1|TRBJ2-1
TGCAGTGCTAGAGATGGCCGGACTAGCCTAGTGGGGGATGAGCAGTTCTTC
CSARDGRTSLVGDEQFF
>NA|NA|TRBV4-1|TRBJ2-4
TGCGCCAGCAGCCAAGATTCTCTACTGTTGAAAAACATTCAGTACTTC
CASSQDSLLLKNIQYF
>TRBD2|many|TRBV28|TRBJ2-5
TGTGCCAGCATAGGTGAAACTAGCGCGCAAGAGACCCAGTACTTC
CASIGETSAQETQYF
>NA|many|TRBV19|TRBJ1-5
TGTGCCAGTAGTAAGGGACATGCGGGCAATCAGCCCCAGCATTTT
CASSKGHAGNQPQHF
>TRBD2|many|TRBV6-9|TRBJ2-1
TGTGCCAGCAGTTGGGGCGGGAGAGGTAAAGATGAGCAGTTCTTC
CASSWGGRGKDEQFF
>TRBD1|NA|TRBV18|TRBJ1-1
TGTGCCAGCTCAAGGGACAGGGTGGATGAAGCTTTCTTT
CASSRDRVDEAFF
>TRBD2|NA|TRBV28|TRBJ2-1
TGTGCCAGCAGTGACCCCAGCGGGAGGGTAAATGAGCAGTTCTTC
CASSDPSGRVNEQFF
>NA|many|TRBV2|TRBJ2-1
TGTGCCAGCAGTGGAGGGAATGAGCAGTTCTTC
CASSGGNEQFF
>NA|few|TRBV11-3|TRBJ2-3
TGTGCCAGCAGCCTGGTAGGAACAGGGATTTTAGATACGCAGTATTTT
CASSLVGTGILDTQYF
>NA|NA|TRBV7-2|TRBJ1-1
TGTGCCAGCAGCTTAGAGGGGAGGGGGTTGGAAGCTTTCTTT
CASSLEGRGLEAFF
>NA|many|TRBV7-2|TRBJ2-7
TGTGCCAGCAGCTTAGTTGGGATGGCCAACGAGCAGTACTTC
CASSLVGMANEQYF
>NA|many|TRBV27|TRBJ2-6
TGTGCCAGTGCCGAGAACTCTGGGGCCAACGTCCTGACTTTC
CASAENSGANVLTF
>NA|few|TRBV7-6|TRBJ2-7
TGTGCCAGCAGCTCCAGACCGATTTCCTACGAGCAGTACTTC
CASSSRPISYEQYF
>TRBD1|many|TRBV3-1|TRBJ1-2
TGTGCCAGCAGCCAACAGTTAACAGGGGAGTTGGATGGCTACACCTTC
CASSQQLTGELDGYTF
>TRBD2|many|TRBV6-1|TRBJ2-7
TGTGCCAGCAGTGAAGCTGCGGGAGGGCCCTACGAGCAGTACTTC
CASSEAAGGPYEQYF
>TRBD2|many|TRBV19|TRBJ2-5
TGTGCCAGTAGTAGGACTAGCGGGAGTATACGAGAGACCCAGTACTTC
CASSRTSGSIRETQYF
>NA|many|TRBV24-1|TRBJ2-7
TGTGCCACCAGTGACTCCGGGACATACTACGAGCAGTACTTC
CATSDSGTYYEQYF
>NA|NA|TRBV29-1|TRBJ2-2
TGCAGCGTATTCAGACACACCGGGGAGCTGTTTTTT
CSVFRHTGELFF
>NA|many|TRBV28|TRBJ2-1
TGTGCCAGCAGCCCGCCCGGCCCCTACAATGAGCAGTTCTTC
CASSPPGPYNEQFF
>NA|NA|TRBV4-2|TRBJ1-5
TGTGCCAGCAGCCAAGCAGGTACTCAGGGTCAGCCCCAGCATTTT
CASSQAGTQGQPQHF
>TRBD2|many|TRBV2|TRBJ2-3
TGTGCCAGCAGTGGATTAGCGGGATACACAGATACGCAGTATTTT
CASSGLAGYTDTQYF
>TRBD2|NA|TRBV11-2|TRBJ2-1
TGTGCCAGCAGCAACCCTCCCGGGACTAGCGGATACAATGAGCAGTTCTTC
CASSNPPGTSGYNEQFF
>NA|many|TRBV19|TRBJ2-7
TGTGCCAGTAGTATAGAGGGGTACGAGCAGTACTTC
CASSIEGYEQYF
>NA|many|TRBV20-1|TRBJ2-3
TGCAGTGCTAGGGACCGGTCCACAGATACGCAGTATTTT
CSARDRSTDTQYF
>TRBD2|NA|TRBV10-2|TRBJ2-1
TGCGCCAGCAGTGAGTCGACTAGCGGGAGCCTCTCCTACAATGAGCAGTTCTTC
CASSESTSGSLSYNEQFF